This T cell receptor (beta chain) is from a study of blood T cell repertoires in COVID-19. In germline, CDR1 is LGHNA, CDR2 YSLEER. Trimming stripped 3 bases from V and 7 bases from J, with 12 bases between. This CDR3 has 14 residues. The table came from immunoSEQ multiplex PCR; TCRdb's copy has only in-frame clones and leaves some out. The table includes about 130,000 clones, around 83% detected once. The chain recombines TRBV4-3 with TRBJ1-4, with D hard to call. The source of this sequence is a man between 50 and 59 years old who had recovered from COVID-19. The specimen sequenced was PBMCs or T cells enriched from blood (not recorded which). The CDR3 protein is CASSHGGIGEKLFF. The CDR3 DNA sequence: TGCGCCAGCAGCCATGGAGGGATCGGTGAAAAACTGTTTTTT.